The table lists the clone carrying this T cell receptor beta chain with a few counts. What it binds is not known. This specimen comes from a study of T-cell reconstitution after alpha-beta-depleted transplantation in children. Study outcomes and limitations: In patients about two months after transplant, alpha-beta T cells reportedly arose from several hundred expanded graft clones. T-cell numbers and diversity, one year after transplant, stemmed largely from T cells that were newly produced. The high TCRbeta diversity at day 60 in some patients came from surviving recipient T cells and thymic progenitors.

Preparation of the TCRbeta library was carried out with unique molecular identifiers. TCRdb analysed the PCR reads with MiXCR anew, one entry per CDR3 protein. The table has around 450,000 distinct CDR3 sequences, about 45% seen once; the top ten hold 27%. This CDR3 spans 15 amino acids. The V end lost 6 bases, the J end lost 4 bases, and 17 bases lay between the germline ends. From germline, CDR1 is SGHRS and CDR2 YFSETQ. This specimen consisted of PBMCs, obtained before TCRalphabeta/CD19-depleted stem cell transplant. The receptor's source is a girl aged 2 to 9 with aplastic anemia, due to receive a stem cell transplant. The chain recombines TRBV5-1 with TRBJ2-1; D is unclear. CDR3: CASISPEVQYNEQFF. The CDR3 nucleotides are TGCGCCAGCATCTCACCAGAGGTACAGTACAATGAGCAGTTCTTC. The entire variable domain, with the rest obtained from reference TRBV5-1 and TRBJ2-1, is as follows: KAGVTQTPRYLIKTRGQQVTLSCSPISGHRSVSWYQQTPGQGLQFLFEYFSETQRNKGNFPGRFSGRQFSNSRSEMNVSTLELGDSALYLCASISPEVQYNEQFFGPGTRLTVL.